This record covers a single T cell receptor beta chain. Its matching antigen is unknown. The data are from a study of CXCR3-negative and CXCR3-positive naive CD8 T cells. Points from the study as a whole: In CXCR3-positive naive cells, the TRB CDR3s were more hydrophobic than in CXCR3-negative naive cells. Cryopreserved cells partially lost CXCR3 expression, and fresh PBMCs were used in most assays. Comparison of naive CXCR3-negative and CXCR3-positive cells revealed similar TRBV-TRBJ usage, while memory cells differed.

Naive CD8+ T cells had a CD45RO-CCR7+CD27+CD95- phenotype. The study made its TRB cDNA libraries by 5' RACE, adding UMI labels. TCRdb reprocessed the 5' RACE reads; each CDR3 protein has one entry and no DNA is given. The sample includes tens of thousands of distinct CDR3 sequences. Germline CDR1 reads MDHEN; CDR2 reads SYDVKM. The CDR3 is 16 residues long. The chain is built from TRBV28 and TRBJ1-5; there is no DNA to check the TCRdb D call of TRBD1. Material for sequencing was naive CXCR3+ CD8+ T cells from blood. The subset here: CD45RO-CCR7+CD27+CD95- naive CD8+ T cells expressing CXCR3 (TNR3+). This TCR was recovered from a human donor in good health. Some clones in this sample may be carry-over from other donors' samples. The chain's CDR3 is CASRRTTGNSNQPQHF. Drawing the rest from reference TRBV28 and TRBJ1-5, the complete variable domain is DVKVTQSSRYLVKRTGEKVFLECVQDMDHENMFWYRQDPGLGLRLIYFSYDVKMKEKGDIPEGYSVSREKKERFSLILESASTNQTSMYLCASRRTTGNSNQPQHFGDGTRLSIL.